Each of the 12 T cell receptor beta chains below was sequenced from the same sample in a study of T cells in Graves' hyperthyroidism and ophthalmopathy. Amplification yielded TCR beta CDR3 regions, with RNA transcripts as the source. The HTBI primer set served for first-round RT-PCR of the TCR CDR3. In TCRdb, the multiplex PCR reads were re-called with MiXCR into one record per CDR3 protein. The sample consists of roughly 420,000 distinct CDR3 sequences, approximately 15% of them appearing once. Sequencing was done on a sample of blood. The receptors shown here come from a woman younger than 35 with Graves' hyperthyroidism.

This clonotype was seen ten or more times. The chain joins TRBV2 to TRBJ1-5; TRBD1 matches at 10 bases. Germline V gene sequence: CDR1 SNHLY, CDR2 FYNNEI. This CDR3 spans 15 amino acids. V was clipped by 7 bases and J by 4 bases; unmatched bases: 7. The CDR3 protein is CASTRDRGGNQPQHF. CDR3 DNA: TGTGCCAGCACTAGGGACAGGGGAGGTAATCAGCCCCAGCATTTT.

This clonotype was seen many times. The V call is TRBV30, the J call TRBJ1-2, with 7 bases fitting TRBD1. The V segment lost 4 bases and the J segment 5 bases; nucleotides outside the gene matches: 4. CDR1 is GTSNPN and CDR2 is SVGIG in the germline V gene (reference sequence). CDR3 length: 12 residues. The CDR3 spells CAWMGTAYGYTF. The CDR3 bases are TGTGCCTGGATGGGGACAGCTTATGGCTACACCTTC.

This clonotype showed up many times. This rearrangement joins TRBV6-2 or TRBV6-3 to TRBJ1-5; tentatively, D is TRBD1 (5 bases). Germline-derived CDR1 and CDR2 are MNHEY and SVGEGT. The CDR3 spans 13 residues. The V end lost 2 bases, the J end lost 9 bases, and 11 bases lay between the germline ends. In DNA, the CDR3 is TGTGCCAGCAGTTACCTTTCGGGGGGGCCCCAGCATTTT. It yields the protein CASSYLSGGPQHF.

There are a few counts of this clonotype. V is TRBV6-4 and J is TRBJ2-3; 10 nucleotides agree with TRBD2. Germline CDR1 reads MRHNA; CDR2 reads SNTAGT. V shed 3 bases, J shed 10 bases, and the junction held 13 bases outside the gene matches. This CDR3 has 16 amino acids. The CDR3 DNA reads TGTGCCAGCAGTGATAGGGCTAGCGGGAGAAGCAGGCCGCAGTATTTT. Protein: CASSDRASGRSRPQYF.

This clonotype was counted a few times. The chain recombines TRBV19 with TRBJ2-1; 8 nucleotides agree with TRBD1. Germline values: CDR1 LNHDA, CDR2 SQIVND (reference sequence). CDR3 length: 15 residues. Trimming removed 6 bases from V and 2 bases from J; junction bases left unmatched: 6. The DNA of the CDR3 is TGTGCCAGTAGACTAGGACAGGGACCCTACAATGAGCAGTTCTTC. This gives the protein CASRLGQGPYNEQFF.

The sample holds many counts of this clonotype. J is TRBJ1-1 and V is TRBV20-1; D might be TRBD1 (5 bases). Germline V lookup: CDR1 DFQATT, CDR2 SNEGSKA (reference sequence). The CDR3 contains 16 residues. The ends were cut back, 6 bases at V and 0 bases at J, with 20 bases in the middle. CDR3 sequence reads: CSARGVTGKMNTEAFF. The CDR3 region has the DNA TGCAGTGCCCGGGGGGTTACGGGTAAAATGAACACTGAAGCTTTCTTT.

The V gene is TRBV6-1, the J gene TRBJ2-7; 10 bases are a match to TRBD1. This CDR3 is built from 16 residues. The junction had 9 bases not matched to a gene; V was cut back by 6 bases and J by 1 base. The V gene's germline CDR1 is MNHNS and CDR2 SASEGT. The CDR3 is CASRNRDRGLSYEQYF. CDR3 DNA sequence: TGTGCCAGCAGGAACCGGGACAGGGGTCTTTCCTACGAGCAGTACTTC.

This clonotype appeared many times. This chain links TRBV11-2 with TRBJ1-2; the D gene is possibly TRBD1 (6 bases). The CDR3 loop spans 14 amino acids. Germline values: CDR1 SGHAT, CDR2 FQNNGV. The V and J ends lost 1 base and 5 bases respectively, with 11 bases between them. The CDR3 protein is CASSLGPQGYGYTF. The CDR3 DNA is TGTGCCAGCAGCTTAGGGCCACAGGGTTATGGCTACACCTTC. The full variable domain, in which reference TRBV11-2 and TRBJ1-2 provide the parts outside the CDR3, is EAGVAQSPRYKIIEKRQSVAFWCNPISGHATLYWYQQILGQGPKLLIQFQNNGVVDDSQLPKDRFSAERLKGVDSTLKIQPAKLEDSAVYLCASSLGPQGYGYTFGSGTRLTVV.

The chain has TRBV5-1 and TRBJ2-1; TRBD1 agrees at 8 bases. The V gene end was trimmed by 2 bases and the J gene end by 9 bases; junction bases not matched to a gene: 10. CDR1 is SGHRS and CDR2 is YFSETQ in the germline V gene. The CDR3 totals 15 residues. CDR3 region: CASSLTNRGSIEQFF. The CDR3 region has the DNA TGCGCCAGCAGCTTAACAAACAGGGGGTCTATTGAGCAGTTCTTC.

DNA of the CDR3: TGTGCCATCGGCCCCCCCGAGAATCAATTCTCTGGAAACACCATATATTTT. Translated: CAIGPPENQFSGNTIYF. This chain uses TRBV10-3 with TRBJ1-3; D is unresolved. The length of the CDR3 is 17 residues. The germline V gene encodes CDR1 ENHRY and CDR2 SYGVKD. The V end was cut by 8 bases, the J end by 0 bases, with 20 bases between.

This clonotype was recorded at least ten times. The V and J genes are TRBV11-2 and TRBJ2-1; D may match TRBD1 or TRBD2 (6 bases each). Germline CDR1 is SGHAT and CDR2 is FQNNGV. CDR3 length equals 15 residues. Trimming removed 7 bases at V and 3 bases at J, with 16 bases between. CDR3 sequence reads: CASTTGAQNYNEQFF. The CDR3 DNA reads TGTGCCAGCACCACGGGGGCGCAAAACTACAATGAGCAGTTCTTC.

In this sample, this clonotype turned up many times. This sequence joins TRBV20-1 and TRBJ2-1; D is unclear. Per the germline V gene, CDR1 is DFQATT and CDR2 is SNEGSKA (reference sequence). Trimming took 6 bases from V and 3 from J, leaving 18 bases between them. CDR3 length: 15 residues. CDR3 nucleotides: TGCAGTGCAACCCAAAGGGTACGACTCTACAATGAGCAGTTCTTC. Its translation: CSATQRVRLYNEQFF.